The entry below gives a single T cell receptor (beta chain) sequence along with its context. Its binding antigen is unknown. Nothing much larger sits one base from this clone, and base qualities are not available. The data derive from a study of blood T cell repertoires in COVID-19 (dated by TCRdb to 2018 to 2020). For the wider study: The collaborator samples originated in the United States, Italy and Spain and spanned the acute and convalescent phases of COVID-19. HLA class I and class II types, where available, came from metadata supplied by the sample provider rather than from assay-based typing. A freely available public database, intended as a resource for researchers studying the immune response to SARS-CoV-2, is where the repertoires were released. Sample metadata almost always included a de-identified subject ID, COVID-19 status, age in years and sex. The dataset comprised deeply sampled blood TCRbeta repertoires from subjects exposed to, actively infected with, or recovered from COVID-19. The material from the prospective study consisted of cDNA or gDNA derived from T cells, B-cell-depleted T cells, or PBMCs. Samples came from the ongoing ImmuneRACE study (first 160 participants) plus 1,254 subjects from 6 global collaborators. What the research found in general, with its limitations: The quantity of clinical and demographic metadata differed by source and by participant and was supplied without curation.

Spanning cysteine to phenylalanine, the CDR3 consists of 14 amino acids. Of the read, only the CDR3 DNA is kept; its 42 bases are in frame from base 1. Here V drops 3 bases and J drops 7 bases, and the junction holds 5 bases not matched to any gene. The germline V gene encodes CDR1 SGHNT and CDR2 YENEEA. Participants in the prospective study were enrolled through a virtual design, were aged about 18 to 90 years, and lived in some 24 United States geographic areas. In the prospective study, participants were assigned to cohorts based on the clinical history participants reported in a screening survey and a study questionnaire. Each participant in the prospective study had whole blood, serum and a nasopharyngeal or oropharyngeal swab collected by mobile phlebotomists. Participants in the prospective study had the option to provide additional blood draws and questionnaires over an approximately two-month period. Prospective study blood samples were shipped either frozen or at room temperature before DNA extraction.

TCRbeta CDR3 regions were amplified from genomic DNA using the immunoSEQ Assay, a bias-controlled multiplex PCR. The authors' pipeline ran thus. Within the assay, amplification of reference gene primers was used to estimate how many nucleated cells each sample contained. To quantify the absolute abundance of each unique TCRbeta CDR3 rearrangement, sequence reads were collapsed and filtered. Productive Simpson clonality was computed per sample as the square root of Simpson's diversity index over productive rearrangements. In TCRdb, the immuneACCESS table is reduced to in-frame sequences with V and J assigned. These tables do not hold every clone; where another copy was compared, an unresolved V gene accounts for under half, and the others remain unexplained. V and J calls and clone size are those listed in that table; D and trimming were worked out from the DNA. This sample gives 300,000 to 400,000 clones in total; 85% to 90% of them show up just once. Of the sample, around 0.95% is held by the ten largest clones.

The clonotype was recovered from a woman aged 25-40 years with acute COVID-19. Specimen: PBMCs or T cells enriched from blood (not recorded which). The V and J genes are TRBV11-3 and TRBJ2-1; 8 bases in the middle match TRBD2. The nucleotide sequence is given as TGTGCCAGCAGCTTTTACGGGGGGGTAAATGAGCAGTTCTTC. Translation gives CASSFYGGVNEQFF. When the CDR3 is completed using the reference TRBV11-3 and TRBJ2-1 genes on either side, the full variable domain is EAGVVQSPRYKIIEKKQPVAFWCNPISGHNTLYWYLQNLGQGPELLIRYENEEAVDDSQLPKDRFSAERLKGVDSTLKIQPAELGDSAVYLCASSFYGGVNEQFFGPGTRLTVL.